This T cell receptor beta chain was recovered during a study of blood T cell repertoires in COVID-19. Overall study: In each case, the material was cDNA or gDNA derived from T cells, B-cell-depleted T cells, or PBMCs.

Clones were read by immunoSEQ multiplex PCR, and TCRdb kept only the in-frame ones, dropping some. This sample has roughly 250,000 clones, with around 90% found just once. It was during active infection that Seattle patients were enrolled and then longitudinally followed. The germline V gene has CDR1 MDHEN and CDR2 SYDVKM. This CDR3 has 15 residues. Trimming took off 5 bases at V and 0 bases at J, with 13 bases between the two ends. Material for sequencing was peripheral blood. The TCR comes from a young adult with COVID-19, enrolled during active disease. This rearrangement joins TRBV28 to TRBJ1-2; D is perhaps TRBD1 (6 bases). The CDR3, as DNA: TGTGCCAGCAGTATCCCGGGACAAACTAACTATGGCTACACCTTC. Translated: CASSIPGQTNYGYTF.